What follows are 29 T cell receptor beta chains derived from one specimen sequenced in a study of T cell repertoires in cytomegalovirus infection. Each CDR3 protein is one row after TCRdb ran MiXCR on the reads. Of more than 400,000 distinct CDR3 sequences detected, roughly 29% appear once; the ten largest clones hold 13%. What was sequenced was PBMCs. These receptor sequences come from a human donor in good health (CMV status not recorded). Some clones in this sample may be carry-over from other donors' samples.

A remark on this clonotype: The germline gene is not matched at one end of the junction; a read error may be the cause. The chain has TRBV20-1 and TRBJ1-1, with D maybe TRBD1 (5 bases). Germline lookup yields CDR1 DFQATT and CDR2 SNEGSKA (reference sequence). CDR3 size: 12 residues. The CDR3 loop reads CGARPGPTEAFF. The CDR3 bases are TGCGGTGCTAGGCCAGGGCCCACTGAAGCTTTCTTT.

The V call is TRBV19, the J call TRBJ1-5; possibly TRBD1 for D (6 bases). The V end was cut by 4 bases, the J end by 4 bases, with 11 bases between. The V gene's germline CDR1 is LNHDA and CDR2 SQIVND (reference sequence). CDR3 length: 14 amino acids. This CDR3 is CASSTTGTNQPQHF. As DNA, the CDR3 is TGTGCCAGTAGTACAACAGGGACTAATCAGCCCCAGCATTTT.

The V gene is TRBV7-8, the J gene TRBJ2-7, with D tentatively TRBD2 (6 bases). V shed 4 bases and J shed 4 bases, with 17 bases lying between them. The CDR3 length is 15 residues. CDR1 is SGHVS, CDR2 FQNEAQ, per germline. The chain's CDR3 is CASSSFPGLLYEQYF. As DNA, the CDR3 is TGTGCCAGCAGCTCATTCCCGGGACTTCTTTACGAGCAGTACTTC.

The CDR3: CASSLEGGNTGELFF. The CDR3 nucleotides are TGTGCCAGCAGCTTAGAGGGAGGGAACACCGGGGAGCTGTTTTTT. This chain links TRBV11-3 with TRBJ2-2, with D possibly being TRBD2 (6 bases). Trimming stripped 0 bases from V and 1 base from J, with 6 bases between. The CDR3 sequence is 15 residues long. CDR1 is SGHNT, CDR2 YENEEA, per germline. Supplemented by reference TRBV11-3 and TRBJ2-2, the full variable domain reads EAGVVQSPRYKIIEKKQPVAFWCNPISGHNTLYWYLQNLGQGPELLIRYENEEAVDDSQLPKDRFSAERLKGVDSTLKIQPAELGDSAVYLCASSLEGGNTGELFFGEGSRLTVL.

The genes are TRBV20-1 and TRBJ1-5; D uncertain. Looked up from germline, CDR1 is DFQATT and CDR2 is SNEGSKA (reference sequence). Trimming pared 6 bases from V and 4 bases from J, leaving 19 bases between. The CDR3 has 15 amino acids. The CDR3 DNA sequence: TGCAGTGCCAGTTGGCGTAGGAAATCTAATCAGCCCCAGCATTTT. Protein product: CSASWRRKSNQPQHF.

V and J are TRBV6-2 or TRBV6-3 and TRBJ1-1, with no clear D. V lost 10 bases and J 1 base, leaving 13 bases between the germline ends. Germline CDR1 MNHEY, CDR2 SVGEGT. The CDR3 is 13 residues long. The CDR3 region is CAIKGRENTEAFF. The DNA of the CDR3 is TGTGCCATCAAAGGACGGGAGAACACTGAAGCTTTCTTT.

The CDR3 here is CASSRDPVFYNEQFF. The DNA for the CDR3 is TGTGCCAGCAGCCGGGACCCCGTCTTCTACAATGAGCAGTTCTTC. This chain links TRBV6-1 with TRBJ2-1, with D tentatively TRBD1 or TRBD2 (5 bases each). CDR1 and CDR2 (germline): MNHNS, SASEGT. The CDR3 loop spans 15 amino acids. The V gene lost 6 bases and the J gene lost 3 bases, with 15 bases spanning the gap.

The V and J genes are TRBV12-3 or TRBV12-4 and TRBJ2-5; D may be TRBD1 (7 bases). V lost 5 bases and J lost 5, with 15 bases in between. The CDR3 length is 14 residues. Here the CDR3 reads CASSPARGRETQYF. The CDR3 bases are TGTGCCAGCAGTCCAGCCAGGGGGAGGGAGACCCAGTACTTC.

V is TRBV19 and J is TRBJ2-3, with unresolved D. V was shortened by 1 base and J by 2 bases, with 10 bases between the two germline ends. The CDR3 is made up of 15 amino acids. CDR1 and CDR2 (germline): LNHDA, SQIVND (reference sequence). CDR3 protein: CASSIGQGNTDTQYF. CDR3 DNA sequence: TGTGCCAGTAGTATAGGCCAAGGGAACACAGATACGCAGTATTTT.

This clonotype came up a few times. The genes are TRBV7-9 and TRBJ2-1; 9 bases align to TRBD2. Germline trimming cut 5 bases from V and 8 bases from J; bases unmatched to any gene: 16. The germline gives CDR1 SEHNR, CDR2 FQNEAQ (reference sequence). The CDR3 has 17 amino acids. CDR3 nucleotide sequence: TGTGCCAGCAGCCCAACTTTCGGAGCGGGAGGAGCGGATGAGCAGTTCTTC. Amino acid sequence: CASSPTFGAGGADEQFF.

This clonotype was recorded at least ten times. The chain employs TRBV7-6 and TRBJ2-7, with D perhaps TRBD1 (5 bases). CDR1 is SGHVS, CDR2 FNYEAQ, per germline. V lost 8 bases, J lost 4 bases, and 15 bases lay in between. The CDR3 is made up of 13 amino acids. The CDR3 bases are TGTGCCAGCTTTTCCCGACAGAGTTACGAGCAGTACTTC. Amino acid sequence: CASFSRQSYEQYF.

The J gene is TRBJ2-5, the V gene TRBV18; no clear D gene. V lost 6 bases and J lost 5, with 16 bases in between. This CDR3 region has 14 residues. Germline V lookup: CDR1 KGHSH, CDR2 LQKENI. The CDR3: CASSRGAAGETQYF. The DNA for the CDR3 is TGTGCCAGCTCCCGCGGAGCCGCCGGGGAGACCCAGTACTTC.

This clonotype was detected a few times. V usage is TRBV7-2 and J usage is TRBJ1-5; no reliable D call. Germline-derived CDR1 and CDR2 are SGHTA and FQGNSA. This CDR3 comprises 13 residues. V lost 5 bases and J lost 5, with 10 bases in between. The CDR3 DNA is TGTGCCAGCAGCCGCGCCATCGATCAGCCCCAGCATTTT. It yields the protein CASSRAIDQPQHF. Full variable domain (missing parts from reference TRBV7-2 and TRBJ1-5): GAGVSQSPSNKVTEKGKDVELRCDPISGHTALYWYRQSLGQGLEFLIYFQGNSAPDKSGLPSDRFSAERTGGSVSTLTIQRTQQEDSAVYLCASSRAIDQPQHFGDGTRLSIL.

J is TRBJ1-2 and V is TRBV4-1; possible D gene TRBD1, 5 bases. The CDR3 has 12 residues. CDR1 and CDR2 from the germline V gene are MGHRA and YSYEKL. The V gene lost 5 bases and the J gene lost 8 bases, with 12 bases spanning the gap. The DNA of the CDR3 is TGCGCCAGCAGCGAGGGACTTCGGGGCTACACCTTC. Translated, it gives CASSEGLRGYTF.

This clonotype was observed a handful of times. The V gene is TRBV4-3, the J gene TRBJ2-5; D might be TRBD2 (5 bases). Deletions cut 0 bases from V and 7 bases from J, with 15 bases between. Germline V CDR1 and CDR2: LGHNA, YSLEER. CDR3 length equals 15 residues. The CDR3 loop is CASSQDVLGLGTQYF. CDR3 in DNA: TGCGCCAGCAGCCAAGATGTACTAGGGCTAGGGACCCAGTACTTC.

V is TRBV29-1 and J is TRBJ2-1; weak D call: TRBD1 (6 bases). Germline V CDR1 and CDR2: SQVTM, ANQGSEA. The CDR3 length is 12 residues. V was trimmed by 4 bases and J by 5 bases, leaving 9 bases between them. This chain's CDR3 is CSVGWTDNEQFF. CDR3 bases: TGCAGCGTTGGATGGACAGACAATGAGCAGTTCTTC.

In nucleotides, the CDR3 is TGTGCCAGCAGCTTATCCGGGATGGAGACCCAGTACTTC. It encodes CASSLSGMETQYF. The chain recombines TRBV7-6 with TRBJ2-5; perhaps TRBD2 as D (5 bases). Germline V gene sequence: CDR1 SGHVS, CDR2 FNYEAQ. The V gene lost 2 bases and the J gene lost 5 bases, with 9 bases spanning the gap. The CDR3 spans 13 residues.

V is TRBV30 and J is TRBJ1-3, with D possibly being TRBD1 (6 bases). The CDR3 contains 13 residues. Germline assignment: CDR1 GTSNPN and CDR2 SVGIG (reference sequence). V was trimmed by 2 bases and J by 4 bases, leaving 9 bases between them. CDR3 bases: TGTGCCTGGAGTACCGGGACAGGAAACACCATATATTTT. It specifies CAWSTGTGNTIYF.

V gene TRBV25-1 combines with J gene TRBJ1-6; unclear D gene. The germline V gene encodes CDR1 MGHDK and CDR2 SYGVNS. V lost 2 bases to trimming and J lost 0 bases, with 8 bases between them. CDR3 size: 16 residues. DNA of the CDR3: TGTGCCAGCAGTGAACCCAGAAGCTCCTATAATTCACCCCTCCACTTT. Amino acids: CASSEPRSSYNSPLHF.

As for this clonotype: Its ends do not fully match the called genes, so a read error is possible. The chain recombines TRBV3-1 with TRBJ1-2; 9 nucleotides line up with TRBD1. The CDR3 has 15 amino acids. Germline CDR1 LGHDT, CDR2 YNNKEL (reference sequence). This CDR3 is CASSQVPGQGLGYNF. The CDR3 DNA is TGTGCCAGCAGCCAAGTTCCGGGACAGGGTCTTGGCTACAACTTC.

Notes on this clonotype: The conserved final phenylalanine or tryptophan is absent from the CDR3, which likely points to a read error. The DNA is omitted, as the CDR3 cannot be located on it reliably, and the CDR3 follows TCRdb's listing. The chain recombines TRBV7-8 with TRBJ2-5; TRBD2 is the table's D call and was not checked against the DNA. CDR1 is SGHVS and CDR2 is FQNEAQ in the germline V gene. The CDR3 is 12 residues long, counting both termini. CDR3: CASSPASTILWL.

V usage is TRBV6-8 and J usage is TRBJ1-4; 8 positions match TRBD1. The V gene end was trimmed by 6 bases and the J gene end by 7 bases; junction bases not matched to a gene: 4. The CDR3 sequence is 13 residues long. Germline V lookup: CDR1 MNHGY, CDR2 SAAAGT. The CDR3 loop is CASRIGTGEKLFF. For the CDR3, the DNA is TGTGCCAGCAGGATCGGGACAGGTGAAAAACTGTTTTTT.

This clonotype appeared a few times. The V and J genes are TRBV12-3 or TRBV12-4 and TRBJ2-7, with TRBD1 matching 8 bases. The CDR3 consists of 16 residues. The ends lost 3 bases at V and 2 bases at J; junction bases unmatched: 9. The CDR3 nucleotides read TGTGCCAGCAGTTTTCTTGCGGGACAGGTTGCCTACGAGCAGTACTTC. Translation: CASSFLAGQVAYEQYF.

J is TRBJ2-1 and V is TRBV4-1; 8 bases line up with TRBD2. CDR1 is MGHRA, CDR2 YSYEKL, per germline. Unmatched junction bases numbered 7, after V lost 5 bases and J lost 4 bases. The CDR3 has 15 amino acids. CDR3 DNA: TGCGCCAGCAGCACTACTAGCGGACGTTACAATGAGCAGTTCTTC. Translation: CASSTTSGRYNEQFF.

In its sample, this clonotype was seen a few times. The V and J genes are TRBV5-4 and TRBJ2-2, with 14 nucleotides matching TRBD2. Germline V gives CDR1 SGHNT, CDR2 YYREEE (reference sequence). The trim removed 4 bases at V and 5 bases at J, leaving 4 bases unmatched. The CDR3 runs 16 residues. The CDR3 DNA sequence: TGTGCCAGCAGCATGGGACTAGCGGGAGCTACCGGGGAGCTGTTTTTT. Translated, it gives CASSMGLAGATGELFF.

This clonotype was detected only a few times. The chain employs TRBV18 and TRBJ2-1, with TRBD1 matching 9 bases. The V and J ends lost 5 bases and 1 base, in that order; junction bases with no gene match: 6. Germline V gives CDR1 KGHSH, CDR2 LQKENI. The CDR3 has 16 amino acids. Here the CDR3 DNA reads TGTGCCAGCTCAAAAGGACAGGGGTCGTCCTACAATGAGCAGTTCTTC. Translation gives CASSKGQGSSYNEQFF.

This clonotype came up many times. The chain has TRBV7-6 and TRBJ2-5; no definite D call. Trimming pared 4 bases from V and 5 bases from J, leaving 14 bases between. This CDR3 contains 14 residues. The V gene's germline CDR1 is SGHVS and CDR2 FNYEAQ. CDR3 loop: CASSSTGVRETQYF. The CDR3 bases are TGTGCCAGCAGCTCGACCGGAGTCCGGGAGACCCAGTACTTC.

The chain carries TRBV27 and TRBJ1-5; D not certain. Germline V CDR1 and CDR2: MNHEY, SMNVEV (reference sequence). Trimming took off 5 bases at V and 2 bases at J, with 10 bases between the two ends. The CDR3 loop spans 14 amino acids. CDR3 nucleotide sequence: TGTGCCAGCAGTCCCCGGAATGGCAATCAGCCCCAGCATTTT. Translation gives CASSPRNGNQPQHF.

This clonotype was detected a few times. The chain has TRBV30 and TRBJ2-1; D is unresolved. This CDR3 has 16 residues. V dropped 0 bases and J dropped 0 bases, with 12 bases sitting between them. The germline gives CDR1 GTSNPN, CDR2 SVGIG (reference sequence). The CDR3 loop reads CAWSVGRTSSYNEQFF. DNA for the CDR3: TGTGCCTGGAGTGTTGGGCGGACGAGCTCCTACAATGAGCAGTTCTTC.